This T cell receptor beta chain was sequenced in a study of T cell responses to AZD1222 COVID-19 vaccine. Study results and caveats: Sampled repertoires all dated from after the peak T cell response. Recipients of AZD1222 seropositive at baseline numbered only 6 or 7.

This clone showed up just a few times. Its antigen remains unidentified. The CDR3 runs to 13 residues. V shed 8 bases and J shed 0 bases, with 9 bases lying between them. The germline V gene has CDR1 KGHDR and CDR2 SFDVKD. The data were produced by immunoSEQ multiplex PCR, yet TCRdb's version contains in-frame clones alone and is incomplete. The table has some 80,000 clones, 90% seen once. V gene TRBV24-1 combines with J gene TRBJ1-2, with a weak D call TRBD1 (6 bases). The receptor was isolated from an adult who received the AZD1222 COVID-19 vaccine. Source: peripheral blood, taken 28 days after the second AZD1222 dose. CDR3 in amino acids: CATNRDSNYGYTF. CDR3 sequence (DNA): TGTGCCACCAACAGGGACTCTAACTATGGCTACACCTTC.